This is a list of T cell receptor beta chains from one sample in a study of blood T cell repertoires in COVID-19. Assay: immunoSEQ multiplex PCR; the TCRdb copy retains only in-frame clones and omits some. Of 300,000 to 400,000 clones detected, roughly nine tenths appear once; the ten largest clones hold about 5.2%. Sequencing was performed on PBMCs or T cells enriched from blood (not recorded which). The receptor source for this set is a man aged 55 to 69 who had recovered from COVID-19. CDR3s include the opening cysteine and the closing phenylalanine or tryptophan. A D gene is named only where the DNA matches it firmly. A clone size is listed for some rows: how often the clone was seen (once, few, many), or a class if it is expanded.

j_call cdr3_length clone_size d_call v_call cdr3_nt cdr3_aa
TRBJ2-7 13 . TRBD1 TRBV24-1 TGTGCCACCATGGGACAGGGCTCCTACGAGCAGTACTTC CATMGQGSYEQYF
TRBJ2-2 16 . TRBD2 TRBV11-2 TGTGCCAGCAGACCGAGACTAGCGGGACTGGCCGGGGAGCTGTTTTTT CASRPRLAGLAGELFF
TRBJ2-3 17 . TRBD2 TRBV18 TGTGCCAGCTCCTCCCGCTGGACTAGCGGGAGTGACGATACGCAGTATTTT CASSSRWTSGSDDTQYF
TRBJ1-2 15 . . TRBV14 TGTGCCAGCAGCCAAGATGGAATAGCCAACTATGGCTACACCTTC CASSQDGIANYGYTF
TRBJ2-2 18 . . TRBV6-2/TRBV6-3 TGTGCCAGCAGTTACTCGAGGACAGCCCCAGCGAACACCGGGGAGCTGTTTTTT CASSYSRTAPANTGELFF
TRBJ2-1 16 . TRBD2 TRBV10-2 TGCGCCAGCAGGCTCAGCGGGAGAGGAGGAGGCAATGAGCAGTTCTTC CASRLSGRGGGNEQFF
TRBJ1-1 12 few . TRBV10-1 TGCGCCAGCAGTGAGGGGGGGGTAGGGGCTTTCTTT CASSEGGVGAFF
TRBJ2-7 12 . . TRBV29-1 TGCAGCGTTGGACAGCCACCCTACGAGCAGTACTTC CSVGQPPYEQYF
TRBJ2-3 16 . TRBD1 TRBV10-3 TGTGCCATCAGTGAACCCGGACAGGGAAGCACAGATACGCAGTATTTT CAISEPGQGSTDTQYF
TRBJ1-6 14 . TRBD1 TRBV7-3 TGTGCCAGCAGCTTAACAGGGGGCGGTTCACCCCTCCACTTT CASSLTGGGSPLHF
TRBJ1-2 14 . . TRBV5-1 TGCGCCAGCCTCCCTGAACCGGGATTCAGTGGCTACACCTTC CASLPEPGFSGYTF
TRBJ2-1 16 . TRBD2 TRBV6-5 TGTGCCAGCAGTTCCCCTGGGACTAGCGGGAGGGCCGTTCAGTTCTTC CASSSPGTSGRAVQFF
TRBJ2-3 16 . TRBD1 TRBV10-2 TGCGCCAGCGGTTCGAGGACAGGGGCCAGCACAGATACGCAGTATTTT CASGSRTGASTDTQYF
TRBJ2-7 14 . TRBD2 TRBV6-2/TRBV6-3 TGTGCCAGCAGTTGGGGACTAGCGGGAGTGCAGCAGTACTTC CASSWGLAGVQQYF
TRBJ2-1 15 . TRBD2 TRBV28 TGTGCCAGCAGTCCTAGCGGGAGGGCCCAGAATGAGCAGTTCTTC CASSPSGRAQNEQFF
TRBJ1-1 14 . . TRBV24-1 TGTGCCACCAGTGATTCAGCTCCGGGGGGTGAAGCTTTCTTT CATSDSAPGGEAFF
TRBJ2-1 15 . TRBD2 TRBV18 TGTGCCAGCTCACCTGTTGGGGGACTAGCGGATGAGCAGTTCTTC CASSPVGGLADEQFF
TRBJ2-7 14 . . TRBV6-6 TGTGCCAGCACCTCTAGCAACAGAGGATACGAGCAGTACTTC CASTSSNRGYEQYF
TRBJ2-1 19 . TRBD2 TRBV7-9 TGTGCCAGCAGCTTCCGTGCTAGCGGTACCTCTCTTTCCTACAATGAGCAGTTCTTC CASSFRASGTSLSYNEQFF
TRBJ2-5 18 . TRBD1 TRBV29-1 TGCAGCAGCTCTCCCCCTTTACAAGGGGGCGCACCCATAGAGACCCAGTACTTC CSSSPPLQGGAPIETQYF
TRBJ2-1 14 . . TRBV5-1 TGCGCCAGCAGCTTGCTAGCAATAAGCAATGAGCAGTTCTTC CASSLLAISNEQFF
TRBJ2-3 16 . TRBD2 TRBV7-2 TGTGCCAGCAGTGGGGGACTAGCGGGTTTCACAGATACGCAGTATTTT CASSGGLAGFTDTQYF
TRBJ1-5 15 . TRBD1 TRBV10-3 TGTGCCATCAGAGCCGACAGGGGTAGCAATCAGCCCCAGCATTTT CAIRADRGSNQPQHF
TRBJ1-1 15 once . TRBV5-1 TGCGCCAGCAGATTTTGGGGACGGGGGACCACTGAAGCTTTCTTT CASRFWGRGTTEAFF
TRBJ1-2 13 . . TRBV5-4 TGTGCCAGCAGCTTGGTAGCAGGGGATGGCTACACCTTC CASSLVAGDGYTF
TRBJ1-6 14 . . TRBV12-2 TGTGCAAGTCGCCCCCGACAGGGGGGTTCACCCCTCCACTTT CASRPRQGGSPLHF
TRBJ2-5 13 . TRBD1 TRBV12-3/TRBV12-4 TGTGCCAGCAGGGGGGACAGGGGGGAGACCCAGTACTTC CASRGDRGETQYF
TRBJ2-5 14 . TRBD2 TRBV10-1 TGCGCCAGCAGTGTTTCTAGCGGACAAGAGACCCAGTACTTC CASSVSSGQETQYF
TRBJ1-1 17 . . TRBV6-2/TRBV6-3 TGTGCCAGCAGTTACTCGATTACGGGACACCTGAACACTGAAGCTTTCTTT CASSYSITGHLNTEAFF
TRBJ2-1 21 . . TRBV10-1 TGCGCCAGCAGTGAATTCCGAGCGGATCCAGACCTTTATACACTCTACAATGAGCAGTTCTTC CASSEFRADPDLYTLYNEQFF
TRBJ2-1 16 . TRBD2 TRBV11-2 TGTGCCAGCACTCGCACGTTAAGCGGGGTTTACAATGAGCAGTTCTTC CASTRTLSGVYNEQFF
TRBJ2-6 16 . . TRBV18 TGTGCCAGCTCATCAACACAGGCGTCTGGGGCCAACGTCCTGACTTTC CASSSTQASGANVLTF
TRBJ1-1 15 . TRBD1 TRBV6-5 TGTGCCAGCAGTTACTCGGCACAGGGGCCCACTGAAGCTTTCTTT CASSYSAQGPTEAFF
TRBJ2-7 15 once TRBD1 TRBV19 TGTGCCAGCACCCAGGGGGCGGCTAGACCCTACGAGCAGTACTTC CASTQGAARPYEQYF
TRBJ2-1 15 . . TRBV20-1 TGCAGTGCTAGTGCTCGGCCTAGTGGTTACAATGAGCAGTTCTTC CSASARPSGYNEQFF
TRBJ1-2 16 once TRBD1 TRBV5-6 TGTGCCAGCAGCCCGGGGACAGGGATTGTTACGAATGGCTACACCTTC CASSPGTGIVTNGYTF
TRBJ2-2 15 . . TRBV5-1 TGCGCCAGCAGCTTGGTTCAGACGAGGACCGGGGAGCTGTTTTTT CASSLVQTRTGELFF
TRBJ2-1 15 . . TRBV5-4 TGTGCCAGCAGCTTGGCGGTGATTCGTGACAATGAGCAGTTCTTC CASSLAVIRDNEQFF
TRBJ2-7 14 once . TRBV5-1 TGCGCCAGCAGCTTGGTTCCAGGGGAGAACGAGCAGTACTTC CASSLVPGENEQYF
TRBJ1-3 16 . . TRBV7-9 TGTGCCAGCAGCCGGGAAGCGGGCTTCTCTGGAAACACCATATATTTT CASSREAGFSGNTIYF
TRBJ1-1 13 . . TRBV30 TGTGCCTGGAATGCGATCCAGAACACTGAAGCTTTCTTT CAWNAIQNTEAFF
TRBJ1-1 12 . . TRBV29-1 TGCAGCGTTGAAAAGCCGCCCACTGAAGCTTTCTTT CSVEKPPTEAFF
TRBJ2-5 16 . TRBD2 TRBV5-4 TGTGCCAGCAGCTGGGGGACGGGACTAGCTGTGGAGACCCAGTACTTC CASSWGTGLAVETQYF
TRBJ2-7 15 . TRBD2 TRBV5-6 TGTGCCAGCAGCTCCCTAGCGGGGGGTCCCTACGAGCAGTACTTC CASSSLAGGPYEQYF
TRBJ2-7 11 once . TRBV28 TGTGCCAGCACGGGGGTGAGCGAGCAGTACTTC CASTGVSEQYF
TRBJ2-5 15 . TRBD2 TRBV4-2 TGTGCCAGCAGCCAACTCCGGGGGGTTCAAGAGACCCAGTACTTC CASSQLRGVQETQYF
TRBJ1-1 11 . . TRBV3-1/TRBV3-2 TGTGCCAGCATGAGGGGGGGTGAAGCTTTCTTT CASMRGGEAFF